The 5 T cell receptor beta chains reported below all come from one sample, sequenced in a study of T cells in Graves' hyperthyroidism and ophthalmopathy. RNA transcripts were the template for amplifying TCR beta CDR3 regions. The HTBI primer set served for first-round RT-PCR of the TCR CDR3. TCRdb called the multiplex PCR reads again in MiXCR, with one record for every CDR3 protein. The sample carries 360,000 or so distinct CDR3 sequences, about 20% recorded once. The material sequenced was blood. All receptors come from a woman between 18 and 29 years old with Graves' hyperthyroidism.

Remarks on this clonotype: A much larger clone is a single base away; this may be a read error. Since the CDR3 does not end with the conserved phenylalanine or tryptophan, this likely comes from a read error. V gene TRBV9 combines with J gene TRBJ1-2; the D is unclear. The CDR3 has 13 amino acids. The V end was cut by 3 bases, the J end by 8 bases, with 14 bases between. Germline V CDR1 and CDR2: SGDLS, YYNGEE. The CDR3 DNA follows: TGTGCCAGCAGCGGCCAACCCGGGGAAGGCTACACCGTC. It translates to CASSGQPGEGYTV.

This chain joins TRBV4-1 and TRBJ2-3; D call uncertain. Trimming cost V 1 base and J 0 bases, with 5 bases left between them. The CDR3 is 14 residues long. Germline lookup yields CDR1 MGHRA and CDR2 YSYEKL. The CDR3 sequence: CASSQVGSTDTQYF. Here the CDR3 DNA reads TGCGCCAGCAGCCAAGTCGGGAGCACAGATACGCAGTATTTT.

This clonotype appeared many times. The J gene is TRBJ1-2, the V gene TRBV9, with D maybe TRBD1 (5 bases). Germline-derived CDR1 and CDR2 are SGDLS and YYNGEE. The CDR3 contains 16 residues. Trimming removed 2 bases at V and 5 bases at J, with 19 bases between. This CDR3 is CASSVHGGAEVYGYTF. DNA of the CDR3: TGTGCCAGCAGCGTTCACGGAGGGGCTGAAGTATATGGCTACACCTTC.

This clonotype was found many times. This chain links TRBV7-8 with TRBJ2-7; weak D call: TRBD1 (5 bases). Germline CDR1 is SGHVS and CDR2 is FQNEAQ. CDR3 length: 13 residues. Trimming removed 1 base at V and 6 bases at J, with 10 bases between. CDR3 in DNA: TGTGCCAGCAGCTTAGTAGACAGAAGCGAGCAGTACTTC. Residues: CASSLVDRSEQYF.

This clonotype was observed at least ten times. V and J are TRBV6-2 or TRBV6-3 and TRBJ1-2; TRBD1 is a possible D gene (5 bases). Trimming shortened V by 10 bases and J by 4 bases, and 16 bases separated the two germline ends. CDR1 and CDR2 from the germline V gene are MNHEY and SVGEGT. The CDR3 consists of 13 residues. In DNA, the CDR3 is TGTGCCACCCGCAGGGAGTATAGCTATGGCTACACCTTC. This sequence encodes CATRREYSYGYTF.